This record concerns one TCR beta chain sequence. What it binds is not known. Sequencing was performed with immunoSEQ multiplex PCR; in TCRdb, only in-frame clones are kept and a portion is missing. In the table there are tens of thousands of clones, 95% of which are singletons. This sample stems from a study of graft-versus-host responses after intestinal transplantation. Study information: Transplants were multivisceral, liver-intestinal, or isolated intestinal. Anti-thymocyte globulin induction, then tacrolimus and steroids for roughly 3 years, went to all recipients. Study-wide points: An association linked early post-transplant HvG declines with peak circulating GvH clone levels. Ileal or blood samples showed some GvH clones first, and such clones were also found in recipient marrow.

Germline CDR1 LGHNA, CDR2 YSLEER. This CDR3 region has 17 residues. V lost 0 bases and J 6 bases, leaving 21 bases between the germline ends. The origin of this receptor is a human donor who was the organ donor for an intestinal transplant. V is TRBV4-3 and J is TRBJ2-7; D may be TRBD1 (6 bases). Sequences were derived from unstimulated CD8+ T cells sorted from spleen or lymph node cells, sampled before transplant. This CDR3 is CASSQDFPGQKVGEQYF. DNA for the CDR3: TGCGCCAGCAGCCAAGATTTTCCCGGACAGAAGGTTGGCGAGCAGTACTTC.